The rows below give T cell receptor beta chains drawn from one sample of a study of Ad26.COV2.S vaccination and SARS-CoV-2 variants. Only in-frame clones appear in the TCRdb table, and some are missing; sequencing was by immunoSEQ multiplex PCR. The data show about 350,000 clones, with 86% seen just once and 9.5% to 12% held by the top ten. Sequences were derived from peripheral blood, sampled in a trial of Ad26.COV2.S vaccine versus placebo. The receptors stem from a person aged 18-65 years who received the Ad26.COV2.S COVID-19 vaccine or a placebo. The CDR3 runs from the conserved cysteine through the conserved F or W. Fields, in order: D gene, J gene, clone size, V gene, CDR3 DNA, CDR3 protein. A D gene is named only where the DNA matches it firmly. Clone size is given for some rows only: seen once, a few or many times, or a class if the clone is expanded.

D gene: NA; J gene: TRBJ2-1; clone size: NA; V gene: TRBV5-6; CDR3 DNA: TGTGCCAGCAGCTTCGGTCTCGGCTCCTACAATGAGCAGTTCTTC; CDR3 protein: CASSFGLGSYNEQFF
D gene: NA; J gene: TRBJ1-4; clone size: NA; V gene: TRBV3-1/TRBV3-2; CDR3 DNA: TGTGCCAGCAGCCAGTTAAATGAAAAACTGTTTTTT; CDR3 protein: CASSQLNEKLFF
D gene: NA; J gene: TRBJ1-1; clone size: NA; V gene: TRBV5-1; CDR3 DNA: TGCGCCAGCAGTCCAGGAGGGGGTGGGACTGAAGCTTTCTTT; CDR3 protein: CASSPGGGGTEAFF
D gene: NA; J gene: TRBJ2-3; clone size: once; V gene: TRBV4-3; CDR3 DNA: TGCGCCAGCAGCCAGCTAGGTACGCAGTATTTT; CDR3 protein: CASSQLGTQYF
D gene: TRBD1; J gene: TRBJ1-1; clone size: NA; V gene: TRBV6-5; CDR3 DNA: TGTGCCAGCAGAGGGACAGTCGCTGAAGCTTTCTTT; CDR3 protein: CASRGTVAEAFF
D gene: NA; J gene: TRBJ1-5; clone size: few; V gene: TRBV4-3; CDR3 DNA: TGCGCCAGCAGCCGAACAGGGAATAGCAATCAGCCCCAGCATTTT; CDR3 protein: CASSRTGNSNQPQHF
D gene: NA; J gene: TRBJ2-5; clone size: NA; V gene: TRBV5-4; CDR3 DNA: TGTGCCAGCAGCTTGGTGGGCAGCCAACAAGAGACCCAGTACTTC; CDR3 protein: CASSLVGSQQETQYF
D gene: NA; J gene: TRBJ2-7; clone size: NA; V gene: TRBV7-8; CDR3 DNA: TGTGCCAGCAGCTTAGCGGGTGCCTACGAGCAGTACTTC; CDR3 protein: CASSLAGAYEQYF
D gene: NA; J gene: TRBJ1-4; clone size: NA; V gene: TRBV4-3; CDR3 DNA: TGCGCCAGCAGCCAAGACGGGGGGGCCGGAGAAAAACTGTTTTTT; CDR3 protein: CASSQDGGAGEKLFF
D gene: NA; J gene: TRBJ1-3; clone size: NA; V gene: TRBV29-1; CDR3 DNA: TGCAGCGTCCGTGGGGGAAACACCATATATTTT; CDR3 protein: CSVRGGNTIYF
D gene: TRBD2; J gene: TRBJ2-4; clone size: NA; V gene: TRBV3-1/TRBV3-2; CDR3 DNA: TGTGCCAGCAGCCAAACAGCGGGGGGGCCGTCCGACATTCAGTACTTC; CDR3 protein: CASSQTAGGPSDIQYF
D gene: NA; J gene: TRBJ1-2; clone size: NA; V gene: TRBV13; CDR3 DNA: TGTGCCAGCAGCTTAAAGCCCACCTTCTACACCTTC; CDR3 protein: CASSLKPTFYTF
D gene: NA; J gene: TRBJ1-2; clone size: few; V gene: TRBV7-8; CDR3 DNA: TGTGCCAGCAGTCACCCGGGACACACTAACTATGGCTACACCTTC; CDR3 protein: CASSHPGHTNYGYTF
D gene: NA; J gene: TRBJ2-5; clone size: NA; V gene: TRBV4-3; CDR3 DNA: TGCGCCAGCAGCCAAGATGGGGGGTACGGAGAGACCCAGTACTTC; CDR3 protein: CASSQDGGYGETQYF
D gene: NA; J gene: TRBJ1-1; clone size: NA; V gene: TRBV5-1; CDR3 DNA: TGCGCCAGCAGCTTATTCGCGAACACTGAAGCTTTCTTT; CDR3 protein: CASSLFANTEAFF
D gene: TRBD2; J gene: TRBJ2-1; clone size: NA; V gene: TRBV20-1; CDR3 DNA: TGCAGTGCTAGTCTAGCGGGAGTGGCCAATGAGCAGTTCTTC; CDR3 protein: CSASLAGVANEQFF
D gene: NA; J gene: TRBJ1-5; clone size: NA; V gene: TRBV10-1; CDR3 DNA: TGCGCCAGCAGTGTCCCCCACGGCTTGATACGGGGCCAGCCCCAGCATTTT; CDR3 protein: CASSVPHGLIRGQPQHF
D gene: NA; J gene: TRBJ1-1; clone size: NA; V gene: TRBV19; CDR3 DNA: TGTGCCAGTACCCCGGTGGGAGGATCGAACACTGAAGCTTTCTTT; CDR3 protein: CASTPVGGSNTEAFF
D gene: NA; J gene: TRBJ2-3; clone size: NA; V gene: TRBV19; CDR3 DNA: TGTGCCAGTAGTATAGTAAGCGGTCGGAGTTCAGATACGCAGTATTTT; CDR3 protein: CASSIVSGRSSDTQYF
D gene: NA; J gene: TRBJ2-5; clone size: NA; V gene: TRBV6-6; CDR3 DNA: TGTGCCAGCACTAATCCCTCGGGGACCCAGTACTTC; CDR3 protein: CASTNPSGTQYF
D gene: NA; J gene: TRBJ2-5; clone size: once; V gene: TRBV11-2; CDR3 DNA: TGTGCCAGCAGCTTAGATCATACGGTCCAAGAGACCCAGTACTTC; CDR3 protein: CASSLDHTVQETQYF
D gene: TRBD1; J gene: TRBJ2-7; clone size: NA; V gene: TRBV19; CDR3 DNA: TGTGCCAGTAGTATAGCGCTAATTACAGGGGCCTACGAGCAGTACTTC; CDR3 protein: CASSIALITGAYEQYF
D gene: TRBD2; J gene: TRBJ2-5; clone size: NA; V gene: TRBV6-5; CDR3 DNA: TGTGCCAGCAAATACGCAACAGCGGGGGAGACCCAGTACTTC; CDR3 protein: CASKYATAGETQYF
D gene: TRBD1; J gene: TRBJ1-1; clone size: NA; V gene: TRBV10-3; CDR3 DNA: TGTGCCATCAGTCAGACAGGGCGAGACACTGAAGCTTTCTTT; CDR3 protein: CAISQTGRDTEAFF
D gene: NA; J gene: TRBJ1-1; clone size: few; V gene: TRBV30; CDR3 DNA: TGTGCCTGGAGTTCCTTGTCTCCGAACACTGAAGCTTTCTTT; CDR3 protein: CAWSSLSPNTEAFF
D gene: NA; J gene: TRBJ2-3; clone size: NA; V gene: TRBV10-3; CDR3 DNA: TGTGCCATCAGTGACTCCCGTGGCGGGGGCAAAGATACGCAGTATTTT; CDR3 protein: CAISDSRGGGKDTQYF
D gene: NA; J gene: TRBJ2-2; clone size: NA; V gene: TRBV25-1; CDR3 DNA: TGTGCCAGCACCTTCGTGGGGTCCGGGGAGCTGTTTTTT; CDR3 protein: CASTFVGSGELFF
D gene: TRBD1; J gene: TRBJ1-6; clone size: NA; V gene: TRBV6-5; CDR3 DNA: TGTGCCAGCAGAGGGGGCAATGCGAATTCACCCCTCCACTTT; CDR3 protein: CASRGGNANSPLHF
D gene: TRBD1; J gene: TRBJ1-2; clone size: NA; V gene: TRBV24-1; CDR3 DNA: TGTGCCACCAGTGATTTAGGGGGCGCGAGCTACACCTTC; CDR3 protein: CATSDLGGASYTF
D gene: NA; J gene: TRBJ1-1; clone size: NA; V gene: TRBV27; CDR3 DNA: TGTGCCAGCAGATCGCGGGGATACACTGAAGCTTTCTTT; CDR3 protein: CASRSRGYTEAFF
D gene: TRBD1; J gene: TRBJ2-7; clone size: NA; V gene: TRBV28; CDR3 DNA: TGTGCCAGCAGAACCCAACACCGGGACAGGGGATACGAGCAGTACTTC; CDR3 protein: CASRTQHRDRGYEQYF
D gene: TRBD1; J gene: TRBJ1-3; clone size: NA; V gene: TRBV11-3; CDR3 DNA: TGTGCCAGCAGCAGGGACAGTGGAAACACCATATATTTT; CDR3 protein: CASSRDSGNTIYF
D gene: NA; J gene: TRBJ1-3; clone size: NA; V gene: TRBV4-2; CDR3 DNA: TGTGCCAGCAGCTTCGGTAGGACAACTGGAAACACCATATATTTT; CDR3 protein: CASSFGRTTGNTIYF
D gene: NA; J gene: TRBJ2-6; clone size: NA; V gene: TRBV3-1/TRBV3-2; CDR3 DNA: TGTGCCAGCAAAGCAGGGTGGGGATCTGGCGGGGCCAACGTCCTGACTTTC; CDR3 protein: CASKAGWGSGGANVLTF
D gene: NA; J gene: TRBJ2-1; clone size: NA; V gene: TRBV7-9; CDR3 DNA: TGTGCCAGCAGCAGGGACTACAATGAGCAGTTCTTC; CDR3 protein: CASSRDYNEQFF
D gene: TRBD2; J gene: TRBJ2-1; clone size: NA; V gene: TRBV7-3; CDR3 DNA: TGTGCCAGCAGCCCACAAGGGACTAGCGGGAGAGACAATGAGCAGTTCTTC; CDR3 protein: CASSPQGTSGRDNEQFF
D gene: NA; J gene: TRBJ1-2; clone size: once; V gene: TRBV9; CDR3 DNA: TGTGCCAGCAGCGTCCGGGGGGGCGCCGGATCATATGGCTACACCTTC; CDR3 protein: CASSVRGGAGSYGYTF
D gene: NA; J gene: TRBJ2-5; clone size: NA; V gene: TRBV5-1; CDR3 DNA: TGCGCCAGCAGCCCTGGGACGTCGCAAGAGACCCAGTACTTC; CDR3 protein: CASSPGTSQETQYF
D gene: NA; J gene: TRBJ1-5; clone size: NA; V gene: TRBV6-5; CDR3 DNA: TGTGCCAGCAGTCCCAGAGGACTGAGCAATCAGCCCCAGCATTTT; CDR3 protein: CASSPRGLSNQPQHF
D gene: TRBD1; J gene: TRBJ1-6; clone size: NA; V gene: TRBV19; CDR3 DNA: TGTGCCAGCTCTCCACAGGGGCGGGATTCACCCCTCCACTTT; CDR3 protein: CASSPQGRDSPLHF
D gene: TRBD1; J gene: TRBJ1-2; clone size: NA; V gene: TRBV11-2; CDR3 DNA: TGTGCCAGCAGCTTAGGAGACAGGGGGCCTTATGGCTACACCTTC; CDR3 protein: CASSLGDRGPYGYTF
D gene: NA; J gene: TRBJ2-7; clone size: NA; V gene: TRBV6-2/TRBV6-3; CDR3 DNA: TGTGCCAGCAGTTACGGAGTTTTACGAGGGGGCGAGCAGTACTTC; CDR3 protein: CASSYGVLRGGEQYF
D gene: TRBD1; J gene: TRBJ1-5; clone size: NA; V gene: TRBV18; CDR3 DNA: TGTGCCAGCTCACCAACCGGAGGGGGCGCCGGCAATCAGCCCCAGCATTTT; CDR3 protein: CASSPTGGGAGNQPQHF
D gene: TRBD1; J gene: TRBJ2-7; clone size: NA; V gene: TRBV5-4; CDR3 DNA: TGTGCCAGCAGCCTGAACAGGGGCGGCAGCTCCTACGAGCAGTACTTC; CDR3 protein: CASSLNRGGSSYEQYF
D gene: TRBD2; J gene: TRBJ2-2; clone size: NA; V gene: TRBV3-1/TRBV3-2; CDR3 DNA: TGTGCCAGCATCGGGACTAGCGGGAGTGGCGGGGAGCTGTTTTTT; CDR3 protein: CASIGTSGSGGELFF
D gene: NA; J gene: TRBJ2-5; clone size: NA; V gene: TRBV19; CDR3 DNA: TGTGCCAGTAGCATTAGGGGGTTTCAAGAGACCCAGTACTTC; CDR3 protein: CASSIRGFQETQYF
D gene: NA; J gene: TRBJ2-1; clone size: NA; V gene: TRBV7-3; CDR3 DNA: TGTGCCAGCAGCCCGACTGAGCGTCCCCCCAATGAGCAGTTCTTC; CDR3 protein: CASSPTERPPNEQFF
D gene: NA; J gene: TRBJ1-1; clone size: few; V gene: TRBV29-1; CDR3 DNA: TGCAGCGTTGGGGAAGCTTTCTTT; CDR3 protein: CSVGEAFF
D gene: TRBD1; J gene: TRBJ2-7; clone size: NA; V gene: TRBV28; CDR3 DNA: TGTGCCAGCCATTCCGGGACAGGCTACGAGCAGTACTTC; CDR3 protein: CASHSGTGYEQYF
D gene: NA; J gene: TRBJ2-2; clone size: NA; V gene: TRBV28; CDR3 DNA: TGTGCCAGCAGTCCGTGGATGGAGCTCACCGGGGAGCTGTTTTTT; CDR3 protein: CASSPWMELTGELFF
D gene: NA; J gene: TRBJ1-2; clone size: NA; V gene: TRBV6-1; CDR3 DNA: TGTGCCAGCAGTGAAGCATTCGGGACGAACTATGGCTACACCTTC; CDR3 protein: CASSEAFGTNYGYTF
D gene: NA; J gene: TRBJ1-2; clone size: once; V gene: TRBV12-3/TRBV12-4; CDR3 DNA: TGTGCCAGCAGGCAGGGGCAGGTCTATGGCTACACCTTC; CDR3 protein: CASRQGQVYGYTF
D gene: NA; J gene: TRBJ1-1; clone size: NA; V gene: TRBV6-1; CDR3 DNA: TGTGCCAGCAGTGACACAGGGATCGCTGAAGCTTTCTTT; CDR3 protein: CASSDTGIAEAFF
D gene: TRBD1; J gene: TRBJ2-1; clone size: NA; V gene: TRBV19; CDR3 DNA: TGTGCCAGTAGTTACCGGGACAGGGGCAATGAGCAGTTCTTC; CDR3 protein: CASSYRDRGNEQFF
D gene: NA; J gene: TRBJ2-1; clone size: NA; V gene: TRBV19; CDR3 DNA: TGTGCCAGTAGCCTCCTGGGGGGGCTCCTCCACAATGAGCAGTTCTTC; CDR3 protein: CASSLLGGLLHNEQFF
D gene: TRBD1; J gene: TRBJ1-1; clone size: NA; V gene: TRBV2; CDR3 DNA: TGTGCCAGCAGTCCACAGGGGGTTGGCACTGAAGCTTTCTTT; CDR3 protein: CASSPQGVGTEAFF
D gene: TRBD1; J gene: TRBJ1-6; clone size: NA; V gene: TRBV2; CDR3 DNA: TGTGCCAGCAGGGAGACAGGGTCCGCCTCACCCCTCCACTTT; CDR3 protein: CASRETGSASPLHF
D gene: NA; J gene: TRBJ2-5; clone size: NA; V gene: TRBV18; CDR3 DNA: TGTGCCAGCTCACCACCCAATCCTGGCGGCGCCCCAGAGACCCAGTACTTC; CDR3 protein: CASSPPNPGGAPETQYF
D gene: TRBD1; J gene: TRBJ1-6; clone size: few; V gene: TRBV10-1; CDR3 DNA: TGCGCCAGCAGCGCACAGGGGGCCGGCTCACCCCTCCACTTT; CDR3 protein: CASSAQGAGSPLHF
D gene: NA; J gene: TRBJ1-2; clone size: NA; V gene: TRBV12-3/TRBV12-4; CDR3 DNA: TGTGCCAGCAGTTTGGGAGACTCGGGTGGCTACACCTTC; CDR3 protein: CASSLGDSGGYTF